This record looks at one T cell receptor beta chain sequence and its context. Its antigen remains unknown. This CDR3 is built from 14 residues. Germline V CDR1 and CDR2: SGHTA, FQGNSA. J was trimmed by 2 bases and V by 4 bases; bases with no gene match: 1. The sample originates from a study of persistence of HIV-infected CD4 T cells. Study observations and caveats: Degenerate expanded CDR3beta sequences were enriched among CMV- and Gag-responding cells.

This nonspecific control used anti-CD3/anti-CD28 bead stimulation of CD4+ T cells. Sorting of responding CD4+ T cells relied on upregulated CD40 ligand together with CD69. Adults with HIV-1 started suppressive ART while chronically infected. PBMCs were depleted of CD8+ T cells before stimulation. For around 19 hours, CD8-depleted PBMCs received anti-CD28/CD49d costimulation, a CD40-blocking antibody and enfuvirtide. The immunoSEQ assay was version 4, run in survey mode. Measured with immunoSEQ multiplex PCR; TCRdb has only the in-frame clones, and not every one. The table shows more than 35,000 clones, with just over 90% occurring only once.

This sequence joins TRBV7-2 and TRBJ2-2, with TRBD2 matching 7 bases. The source was CD4+ T cells sorted from PBMCs after roughly 17-hour stimulation, collected from a patient who received antiretroviral therapy. The sequence came from an adult man with HIV who was CMV-seropositive. The DNA for the CDR3 is TGTGCCAGCAGCTGGGACTACAACACCGGGGAGCTGTTTTTT. Protein product: CASSWDYNTGELFF.